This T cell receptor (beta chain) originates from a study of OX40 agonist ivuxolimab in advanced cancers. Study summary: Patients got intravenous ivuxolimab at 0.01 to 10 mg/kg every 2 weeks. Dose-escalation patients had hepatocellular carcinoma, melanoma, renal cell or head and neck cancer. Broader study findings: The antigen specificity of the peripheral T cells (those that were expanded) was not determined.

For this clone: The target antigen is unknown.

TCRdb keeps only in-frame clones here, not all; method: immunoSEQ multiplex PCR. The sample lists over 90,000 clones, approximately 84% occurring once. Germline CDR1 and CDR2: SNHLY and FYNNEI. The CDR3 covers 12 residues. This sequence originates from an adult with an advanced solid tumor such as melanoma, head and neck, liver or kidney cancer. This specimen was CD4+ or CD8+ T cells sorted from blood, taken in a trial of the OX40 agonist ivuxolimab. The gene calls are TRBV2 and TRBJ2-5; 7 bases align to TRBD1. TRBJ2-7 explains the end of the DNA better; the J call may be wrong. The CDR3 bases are TGTGCCAGCTTTCAGGGGGCCTACGAGCAGTACTTC. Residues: CASFQGAYEQYF.